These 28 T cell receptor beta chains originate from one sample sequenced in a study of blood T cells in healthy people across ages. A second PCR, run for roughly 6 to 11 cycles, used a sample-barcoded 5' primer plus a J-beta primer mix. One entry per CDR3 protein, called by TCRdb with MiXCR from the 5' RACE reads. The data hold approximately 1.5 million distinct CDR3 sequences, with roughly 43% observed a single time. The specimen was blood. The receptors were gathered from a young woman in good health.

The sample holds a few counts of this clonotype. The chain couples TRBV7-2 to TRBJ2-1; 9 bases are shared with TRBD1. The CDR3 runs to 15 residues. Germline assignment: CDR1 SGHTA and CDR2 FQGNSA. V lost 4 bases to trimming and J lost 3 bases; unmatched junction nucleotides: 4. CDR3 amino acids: CASSSTGGDYNEQFF. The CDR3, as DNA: TGTGCCAGCAGCTCCACAGGGGGCGACTACAATGAGCAGTTCTTC.

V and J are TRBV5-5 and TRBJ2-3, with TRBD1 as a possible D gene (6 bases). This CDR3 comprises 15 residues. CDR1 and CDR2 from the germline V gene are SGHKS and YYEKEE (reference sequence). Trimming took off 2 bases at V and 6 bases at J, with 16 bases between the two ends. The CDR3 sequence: CASSFLLDSSDTQYF. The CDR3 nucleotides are TGTGCCAGCAGCTTCTTGCTGGACAGTTCGGATACGCAGTATTTT.

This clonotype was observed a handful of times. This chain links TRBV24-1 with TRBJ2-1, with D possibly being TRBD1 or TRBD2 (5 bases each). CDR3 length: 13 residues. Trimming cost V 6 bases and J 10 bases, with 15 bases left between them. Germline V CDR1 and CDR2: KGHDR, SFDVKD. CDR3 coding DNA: TGTGCCACCAGTAATGAGGTGGGGGTCGAGCAGTTCTTC. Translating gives CATSNEVGVEQFF.

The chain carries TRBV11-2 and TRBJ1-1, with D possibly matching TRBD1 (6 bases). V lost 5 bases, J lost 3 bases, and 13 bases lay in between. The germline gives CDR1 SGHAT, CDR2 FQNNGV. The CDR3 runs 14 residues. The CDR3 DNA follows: TGTGCCAGCAGCCCCGTAGGGGGGTACACTGAAGCTTTCTTT. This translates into CASSPVGGYTEAFF.

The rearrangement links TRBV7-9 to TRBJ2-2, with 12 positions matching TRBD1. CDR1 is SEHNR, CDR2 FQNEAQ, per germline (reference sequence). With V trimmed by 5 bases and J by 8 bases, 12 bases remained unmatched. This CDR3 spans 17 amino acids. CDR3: CASSTGTGGASSGELFF. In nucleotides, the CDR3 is TGTGCCAGCAGCACCGGGACAGGGGGCGCCTCGAGTGGGGAGCTGTTTTTT.

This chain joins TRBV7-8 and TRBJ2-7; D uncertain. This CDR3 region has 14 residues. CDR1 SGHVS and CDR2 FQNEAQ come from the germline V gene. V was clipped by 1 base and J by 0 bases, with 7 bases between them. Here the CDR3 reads CASSLVTGSYEQYF. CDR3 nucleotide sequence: TGTGCCAGCAGCTTAGTAACCGGCTCCTACGAGCAGTACTTC.

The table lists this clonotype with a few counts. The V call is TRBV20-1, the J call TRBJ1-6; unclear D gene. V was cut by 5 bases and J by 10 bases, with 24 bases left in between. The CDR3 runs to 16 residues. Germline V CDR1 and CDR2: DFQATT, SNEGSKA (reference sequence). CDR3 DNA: TGCAGTGCTTATAACCGGAATTCTGGGATCCTCTCACCCCTCCACTTT. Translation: CSAYNRNSGILSPLHF.

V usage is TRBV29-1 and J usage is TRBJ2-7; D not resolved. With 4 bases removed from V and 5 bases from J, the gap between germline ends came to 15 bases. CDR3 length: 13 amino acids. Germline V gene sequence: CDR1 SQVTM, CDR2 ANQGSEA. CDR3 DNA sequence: TGCAGCGTTGGGGGTCGGATGGGAAACGAGCAGTACTTC. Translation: CSVGGRMGNEQYF.

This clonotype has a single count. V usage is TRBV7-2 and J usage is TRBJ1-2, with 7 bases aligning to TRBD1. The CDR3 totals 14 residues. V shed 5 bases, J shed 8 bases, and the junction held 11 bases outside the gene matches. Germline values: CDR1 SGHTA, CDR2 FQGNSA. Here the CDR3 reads CASSKRQGGGGYTF. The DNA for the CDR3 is TGTGCCAGCAGCAAACGACAGGGAGGCGGCGGCTACACCTTC.

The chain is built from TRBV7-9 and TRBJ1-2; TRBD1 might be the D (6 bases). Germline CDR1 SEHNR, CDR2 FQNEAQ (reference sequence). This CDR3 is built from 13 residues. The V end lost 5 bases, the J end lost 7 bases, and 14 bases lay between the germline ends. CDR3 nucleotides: TGTGCCAGCAGCGTAGAAGGGGGAGGTGGCTACACCTTC. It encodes CASSVEGGGGYTF.

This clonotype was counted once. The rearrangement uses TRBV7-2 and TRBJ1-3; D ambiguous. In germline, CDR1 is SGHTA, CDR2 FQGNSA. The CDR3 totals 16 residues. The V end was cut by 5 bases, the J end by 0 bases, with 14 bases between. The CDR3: CASSQTERSSGNTIYF. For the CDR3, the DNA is TGTGCCAGCAGCCAAACGGAGAGGAGCTCTGGAAACACCATATATTTT. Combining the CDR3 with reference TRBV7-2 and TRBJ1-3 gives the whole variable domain GAGVSQSPSNKVTEKGKDVELRCDPISGHTALYWYRQSLGQGLEFLIYFQGNSAPDKSGLPSDRFSAERTGGSVSTLTIQRTQQEDSAVYLCASSQTERSSGNTIYFGEGSWLTVV.

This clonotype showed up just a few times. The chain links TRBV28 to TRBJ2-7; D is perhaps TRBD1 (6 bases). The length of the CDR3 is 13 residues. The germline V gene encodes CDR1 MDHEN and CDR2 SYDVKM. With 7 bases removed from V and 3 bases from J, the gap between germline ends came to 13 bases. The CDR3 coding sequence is TGTGCCAGCAACACACAGGGTTACTACGAGCAGTACTTC. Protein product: CASNTQGYYEQYF.

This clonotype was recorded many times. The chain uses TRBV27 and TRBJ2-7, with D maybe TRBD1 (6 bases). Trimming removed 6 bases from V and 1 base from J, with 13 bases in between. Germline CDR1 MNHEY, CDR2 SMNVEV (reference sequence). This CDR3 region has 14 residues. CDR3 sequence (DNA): TGTGCCAGCAGCTTCGGGACACCTTCCTACGAGCAGTACTTC. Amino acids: CASSFGTPSYEQYF.

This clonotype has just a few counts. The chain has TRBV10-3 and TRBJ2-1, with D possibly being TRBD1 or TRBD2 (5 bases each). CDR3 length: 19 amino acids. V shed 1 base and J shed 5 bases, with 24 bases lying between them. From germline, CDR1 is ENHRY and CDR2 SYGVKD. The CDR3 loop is CAISEFGLRGPTMDNEQFF. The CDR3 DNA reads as TGTGCCATCAGTGAGTTCGGCTTGAGGGGACCGACCATGGACAATGAGCAGTTCTTC.

The CDR3 sequence is CSARDQGGYEQYF. DNA for the CDR3: TGCAGTGCTAGAGATCAAGGAGGCTACGAGCAGTACTTC. J is TRBJ2-7 and V is TRBV20-1, with TRBD2 as a possible D gene (5 bases). V was pared by 0 bases and J by 3 bases, with 9 bases between. Looked up from germline, CDR1 is DFQATT and CDR2 is SNEGSKA (reference sequence). The CDR3 is 13 residues long.

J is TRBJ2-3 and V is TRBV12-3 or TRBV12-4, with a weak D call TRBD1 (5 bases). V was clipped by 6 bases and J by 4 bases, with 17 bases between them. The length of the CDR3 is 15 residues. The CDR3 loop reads CASSPLRVKPDTQYF. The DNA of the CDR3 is TGTGCCAGCAGCCCTCTCAGGGTTAAGCCAGATACGCAGTATTTT.

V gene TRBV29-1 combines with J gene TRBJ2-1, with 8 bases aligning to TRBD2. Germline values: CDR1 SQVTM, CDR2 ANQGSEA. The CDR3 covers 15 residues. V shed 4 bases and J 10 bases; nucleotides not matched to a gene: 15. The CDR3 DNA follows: TGCAGCGTTGGACGTCTCAGTCGGGAGGGCAGGGAGCAGTTCTTC. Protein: CSVGRLSREGREQFF.

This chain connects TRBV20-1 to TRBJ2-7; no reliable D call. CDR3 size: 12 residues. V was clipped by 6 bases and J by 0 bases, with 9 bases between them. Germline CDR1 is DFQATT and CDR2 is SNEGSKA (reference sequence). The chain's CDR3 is CSAGFGSYEQYF. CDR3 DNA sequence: TGCAGTGCGGGCTTTGGCTCCTACGAGCAGTACTTC.

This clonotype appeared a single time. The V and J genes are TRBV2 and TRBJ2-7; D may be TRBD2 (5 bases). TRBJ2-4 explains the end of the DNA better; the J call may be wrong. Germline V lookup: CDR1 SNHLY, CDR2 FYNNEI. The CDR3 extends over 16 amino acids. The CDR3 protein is CASSGSRTLGRNIQYF. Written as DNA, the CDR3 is TGTGCCAGCAGTGGATCCAGAACCTTGGGGAGAAACATTCAGTACTTC.

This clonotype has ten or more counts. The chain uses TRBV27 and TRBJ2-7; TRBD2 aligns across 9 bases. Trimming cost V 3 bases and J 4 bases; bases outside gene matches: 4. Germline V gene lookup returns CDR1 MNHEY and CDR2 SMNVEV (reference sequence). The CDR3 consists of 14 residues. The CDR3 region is CASSFRTSGYEQYF. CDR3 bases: TGTGCCAGCAGTTTTAGAACTAGCGGGTACGAGCAGTACTTC.

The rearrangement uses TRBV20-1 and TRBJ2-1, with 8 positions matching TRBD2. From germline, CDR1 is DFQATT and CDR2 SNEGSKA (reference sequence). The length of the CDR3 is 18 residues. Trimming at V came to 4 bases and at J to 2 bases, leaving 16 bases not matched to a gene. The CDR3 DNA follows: TGCAGTGCTAAAGGACGATGGGGCGGGAGGTCCCCCTACAATGAGCAGTTCTTC. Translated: CSAKGRWGGRSPYNEQFF.

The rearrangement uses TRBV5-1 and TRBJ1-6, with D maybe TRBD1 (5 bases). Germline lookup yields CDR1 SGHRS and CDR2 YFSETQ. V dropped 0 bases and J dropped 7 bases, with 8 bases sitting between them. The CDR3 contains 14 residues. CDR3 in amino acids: CASSLDGGNSPLHF. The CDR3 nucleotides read TGCGCCAGCAGCTTGGATGGGGGGAATTCACCCCTCCACTTT. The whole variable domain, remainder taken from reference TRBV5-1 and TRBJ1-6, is KAGVTQTPRYLIKTRGQQVTLSCSPISGHRSVSWYQQTPGQGLQFLFEYFSETQRNKGNFPGRFSGRQFSNSRSEMNVSTLELGDSALYLCASSLDGGNSPLHFGNGTRLTVT.

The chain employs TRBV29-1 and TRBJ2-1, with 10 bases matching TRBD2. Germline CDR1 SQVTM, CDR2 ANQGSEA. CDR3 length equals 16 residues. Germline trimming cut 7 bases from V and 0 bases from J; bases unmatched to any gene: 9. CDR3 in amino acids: CSARGLAESSYNEQFF. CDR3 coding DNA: TGCAGCGCAAGAGGACTAGCGGAAAGCTCCTACAATGAGCAGTTCTTC.

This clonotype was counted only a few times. The CDR3: CASSHGLAGLYEQFF. The CDR3 region has the DNA TGTGCCAGCAGCCATGGACTAGCGGGATTATATGAGCAGTTCTTC. V usage is TRBV3-1 and J usage is TRBJ2-1; 12 bases agree with TRBD2. J lost 8 bases, V lost 3 bases, and 5 bases had no gene match. Germline CDR1 is LGHDT and CDR2 is YNNKEL (reference sequence). This CDR3 has 15 residues.

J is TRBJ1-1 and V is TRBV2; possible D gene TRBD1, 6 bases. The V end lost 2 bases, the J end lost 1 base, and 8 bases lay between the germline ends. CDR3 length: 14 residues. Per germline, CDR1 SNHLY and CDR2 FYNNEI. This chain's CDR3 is CASSETGSNTEAFF. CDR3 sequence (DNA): TGTGCCAGCAGTGAAACAGGGTCGAACACTGAAGCTTTCTTT.

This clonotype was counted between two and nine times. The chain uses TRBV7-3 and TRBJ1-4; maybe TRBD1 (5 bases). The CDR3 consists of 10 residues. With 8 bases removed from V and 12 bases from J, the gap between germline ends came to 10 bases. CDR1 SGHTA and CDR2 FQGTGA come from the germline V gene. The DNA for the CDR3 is TGTGCCAGCTGGGGACGGGAACTGTTTTTT. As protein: CASWGRELFF.

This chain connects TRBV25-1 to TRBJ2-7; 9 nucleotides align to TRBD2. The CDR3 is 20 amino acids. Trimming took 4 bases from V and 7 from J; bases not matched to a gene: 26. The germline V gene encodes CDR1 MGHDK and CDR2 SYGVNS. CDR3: CASSGHSGGDSQASTSEQYF. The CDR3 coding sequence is TGTGCCAGCAGTGGACATAGCGGGGGTGACTCACAAGCAAGTACAAGTGAGCAGTACTTC.

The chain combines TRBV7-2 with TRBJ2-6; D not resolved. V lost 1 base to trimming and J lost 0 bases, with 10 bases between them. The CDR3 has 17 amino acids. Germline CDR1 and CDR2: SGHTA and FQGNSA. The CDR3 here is CASSLGSPRSGANVLTF. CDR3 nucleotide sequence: TGTGCCAGCAGCTTAGGCTCCCCCCGCTCTGGGGCCAACGTCCTGACTTTC.